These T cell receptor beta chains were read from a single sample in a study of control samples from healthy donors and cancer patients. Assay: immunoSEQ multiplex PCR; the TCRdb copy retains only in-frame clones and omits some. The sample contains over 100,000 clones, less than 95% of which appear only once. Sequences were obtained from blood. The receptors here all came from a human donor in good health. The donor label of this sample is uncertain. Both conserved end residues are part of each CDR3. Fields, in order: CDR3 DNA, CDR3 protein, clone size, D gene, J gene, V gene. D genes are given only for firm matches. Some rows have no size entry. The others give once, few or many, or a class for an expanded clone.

cdr3_nt: TGTGCTAGTGGTTTATCCCCTGATCAGCCCCAGCATTTT; cdr3_aa: CASGLSPDQPQHF; clone_size: .; d_call: .; j_call: TRBJ1-5; v_call: TRBV12-5
cdr3_nt: TGTGCCAGCGGGGGGAATTCACCCCTCCACTTT; cdr3_aa: CASGGNSPLHF; clone_size: .; d_call: .; j_call: TRBJ1-6; v_call: TRBV27
cdr3_nt: TGTGCCAGCAGTTTGGGAGGGTTCTACTACGAGCAGTACTTC; cdr3_aa: CASSLGGFYYEQYF; clone_size: .; d_call: TRBD2; j_call: TRBJ2-7; v_call: TRBV27
cdr3_nt: TGTGCCTGGACCCAAGGGGGCGGGCGCACAGATACGCAGTATTTT; cdr3_aa: CAWTQGGGRTDTQYF; clone_size: .; d_call: TRBD1; j_call: TRBJ2-3; v_call: TRBV30
cdr3_nt: TGTGCCAGCAGTTACAGGGGCGCGGATTCACCCCTCCACTTT; cdr3_aa: CASSYRGADSPLHF; clone_size: .; d_call: .; j_call: TRBJ1-6; v_call: TRBV6-2/TRBV6-3
cdr3_nt: TGTGCCAGCAGCGAATTTAGCTCTGGAAACACCATATATTTT; cdr3_aa: CASSEFSSGNTIYF; clone_size: once; d_call: .; j_call: TRBJ1-3; v_call: TRBV7-8
cdr3_nt: TGTGCCAGCAGCGCGGACGGGAGCACAGATACGCAGTATTTT; cdr3_aa: CASSADGSTDTQYF; clone_size: .; d_call: .; j_call: TRBJ2-3; v_call: TRBV7-2
cdr3_nt: TGTGCCAGCAGCTTGCAGGAAAACACTGAAGCTTTCTTT; cdr3_aa: CASSLQENTEAFF; clone_size: .; d_call: .; j_call: TRBJ1-1; v_call: TRBV5-4
cdr3_nt: TGCGCCAGCAGCTTGGGGCATAGGACAGGGGGCATTTATGGCTACACCTTC; cdr3_aa: CASSLGHRTGGIYGYTF; clone_size: .; d_call: TRBD1; j_call: TRBJ1-2; v_call: TRBV5-1
cdr3_nt: TGTGCCAGCAGTTTACGGGGGAGCACTGAAGCTTTCTTT; cdr3_aa: CASSLRGSTEAFF; clone_size: .; d_call: .; j_call: TRBJ1-1; v_call: TRBV12-3/TRBV12-4
cdr3_nt: TGTGCCAGTAGTATTTCCACCGGGGCTAACTATGGCTACACCTTC; cdr3_aa: CASSISTGANYGYTF; clone_size: .; d_call: .; j_call: TRBJ1-2; v_call: TRBV19
cdr3_nt: TGTGCCAGCAGCTCATCCGGGACTCCCGGGGGGGATACGCAGTATTTT; cdr3_aa: CASSSSGTPGGDTQYF; clone_size: .; d_call: TRBD2; j_call: TRBJ2-3; v_call: TRBV5-5
cdr3_nt: TGTGCCAGCAGCTTAGGGGGGGCGGGGACAGGAGATACGCAGTATTTT; cdr3_aa: CASSLGGAGTGDTQYF; clone_size: .; d_call: TRBD1; j_call: TRBJ2-3; v_call: TRBV11-2
cdr3_nt: TGTGCCACCAGCAGAGTTCTGGCGGGACAGGAGATTAGCAATCAGCCCCAGCATTTT; cdr3_aa: CATSRVLAGQEISNQPQHF; clone_size: .; d_call: TRBD1; j_call: TRBJ1-5; v_call: TRBV15
cdr3_nt: TGTGCCAGTAGTATTGGGTTCGGGGGTGAGCAGTTCTTC; cdr3_aa: CASSIGFGGEQFF; clone_size: .; d_call: .; j_call: TRBJ2-1; v_call: TRBV19
cdr3_nt: TGTGCCACTCAAAACTATGGCTACACCTTC; cdr3_aa: CATQNYGYTF; clone_size: .; d_call: .; j_call: TRBJ1-2; v_call: TRBV2
cdr3_nt: TGTGCCAGCAATTCCCGGGCCAACTACAATGAGCAGTTCTTC; cdr3_aa: CASNSRANYNEQFF; clone_size: .; d_call: .; j_call: TRBJ2-1; v_call: TRBV6-5
cdr3_nt: TGTGCCAGCAGTTTACTGCAGGGTCGGGAATCTTTCTTC; cdr3_aa: CASSLLQGRESFF; clone_size: .; d_call: .; j_call: TRBJ2-1; v_call: TRBV28
cdr3_nt: TGTGCCAGTAGTATAGCCGGGACTAGCATCAATGAGCAGTTCTTC; cdr3_aa: CASSIAGTSINEQFF; clone_size: .; d_call: TRBD2; j_call: TRBJ2-1; v_call: TRBV19
cdr3_nt: TGTGCCAGCAGTCCCGGGACAGAATATAATTCACCCCTCCACTTT; cdr3_aa: CASSPGTEYNSPLHF; clone_size: .; d_call: TRBD1; j_call: TRBJ1-6; v_call: TRBV28
cdr3_nt: TGTGCCAGTAGACCTCCGGGACAGGGATTTACCGGGGAGCTGTTTTTT; cdr3_aa: CASRPPGQGFTGELFF; clone_size: .; d_call: TRBD1; j_call: TRBJ2-2; v_call: TRBV19
cdr3_nt: TGTGCCAGCTCACGGGGGGGGAAAGAGACCCAGTACTTC; cdr3_aa: CASSRGGKETQYF; clone_size: .; d_call: TRBD2; j_call: TRBJ2-5; v_call: TRBV25-1
cdr3_nt: TGTGCCATCCCAACTCTAGGAAACACCATATATTTT; cdr3_aa: CAIPTLGNTIYF; clone_size: .; d_call: .; j_call: TRBJ1-3; v_call: TRBV2
cdr3_nt: TGTGCCAGCAGCTTTGGCGGGGGGAACACAGATACGCAGTATTTT; cdr3_aa: CASSFGGGNTDTQYF; clone_size: .; d_call: TRBD2; j_call: TRBJ2-3; v_call: TRBV5-4
cdr3_nt: TGCACCAGCAGCCAAGCTGGTATCCGTAGCAATCAGCCCCAGCATTTT; cdr3_aa: CTSSQAGIRSNQPQHF; clone_size: .; d_call: .; j_call: TRBJ1-5; v_call: TRBV1
cdr3_nt: TGTGCCAGCAGTTACACCACAGGCACCGGAGCCGGCTACACCTTC; cdr3_aa: CASSYTTGTGAGYTF; clone_size: .; d_call: .; j_call: TRBJ1-2; v_call: TRBV6-5
cdr3_nt: TGTGCCAGCAGCTTAGTGAGGACAGGGGATACCGGGGAGCTGTTTTTT; cdr3_aa: CASSLVRTGDTGELFF; clone_size: .; d_call: TRBD1; j_call: TRBJ2-2; v_call: TRBV13
cdr3_nt: TGCGCCAGCAGCCCCGGGCCGACGACCGGGGAGCTGTTTTTT; cdr3_aa: CASSPGPTTGELFF; clone_size: once; d_call: .; j_call: TRBJ2-2; v_call: TRBV5-1
cdr3_nt: TGTGCCAGCAGTCCGGACTGGGATCAGCCCCAGCATTTT; cdr3_aa: CASSPDWDQPQHF; clone_size: .; d_call: .; j_call: TRBJ1-5; v_call: TRBV6-2/TRBV6-3
cdr3_nt: TGTGCCAGCGGTTTGGGTAGCAATCAGCCCCAGCATTTT; cdr3_aa: CASGLGSNQPQHF; clone_size: .; d_call: .; j_call: TRBJ1-5; v_call: TRBV7-6
cdr3_nt: TGTGCCAGTAGTACTTCCACAGGGAGAGGAAAACTGTTTTTT; cdr3_aa: CASSTSTGRGKLFF; clone_size: .; d_call: .; j_call: TRBJ1-4; v_call: TRBV19
cdr3_nt: TGTGCCAGCAGCCGCACCGTTCTCGAGCAGTACTTC; cdr3_aa: CASSRTVLEQYF; clone_size: once; d_call: .; j_call: TRBJ2-7; v_call: TRBV6-2/TRBV6-3
cdr3_nt: TGTGCCAGCAGCCGTACAGGGCCGGGCAATCAGCCCCAGCATTTT; cdr3_aa: CASSRTGPGNQPQHF; clone_size: .; d_call: .; j_call: TRBJ1-5; v_call: TRBV6-5
cdr3_nt: TGTGCCAGCAGCGCCGACAGGGGGAGCAAAAACATTCAGTACTTC; cdr3_aa: CASSADRGSKNIQYF; clone_size: .; d_call: TRBD1; j_call: TRBJ2-4; v_call: TRBV5-4
cdr3_nt: TGTGCCAGTAGTATACGGGGGGACTCCTACAATGAGCAGTTCTTC; cdr3_aa: CASSIRGDSYNEQFF; clone_size: .; d_call: TRBD2; j_call: TRBJ2-1; v_call: TRBV19